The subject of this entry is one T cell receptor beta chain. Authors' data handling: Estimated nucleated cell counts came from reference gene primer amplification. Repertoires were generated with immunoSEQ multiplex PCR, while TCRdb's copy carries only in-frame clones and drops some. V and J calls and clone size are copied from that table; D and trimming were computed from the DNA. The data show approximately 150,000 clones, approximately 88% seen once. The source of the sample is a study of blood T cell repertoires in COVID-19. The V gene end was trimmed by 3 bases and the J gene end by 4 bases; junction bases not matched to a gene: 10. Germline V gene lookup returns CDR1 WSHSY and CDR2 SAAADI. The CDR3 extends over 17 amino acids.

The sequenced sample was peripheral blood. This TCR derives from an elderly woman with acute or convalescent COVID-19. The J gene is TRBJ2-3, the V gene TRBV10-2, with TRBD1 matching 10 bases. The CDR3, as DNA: TGCGCCAGCAGTGAAGGCTGGGGACAGGGGAGATCAGATACGCAGTATTTT. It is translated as CASSEGWGQGRSDTQYF.